The 21 T cell receptor beta chains below come from one sample, sequenced in a study of metastatic and nonmetastatic thyroid tumors. All patients were treatment-naive before thyroid surgery. Using MiXCR, TCRdb reanalyzed the PCR reads. Of fewer than 35,000 clones in the sample, more than 25% were seen once. The specimen sequenced was blood. Receptors were obtained from a female donor with papillary thyroid cancer or a benign thyroid nodule (not recorded which). Some clones in this sample may be carry-over from other donors' samples.

Many counts were recorded for this clone. This rearrangement joins TRBV10-3 to TRBJ2-3; 12 bases line up with TRBD2. Losses at the gene ends were 5 bases for V and 5 bases for J; bases not matched to a gene: 11. The CDR3 covers 17 residues. Germline V gene lookup returns CDR1 ENHRY and CDR2 SYGVKD. The CDR3 DNA is TGTGCCATCAGTACGACGCTTGGACTAGCGGGAAGAGATACGCAGTATTTT. It specifies CAISTTLGLAGRDTQYF.

By sample share, this clone is medium-sized. This chain links TRBV6-1 with TRBJ2-1; D is unclear. With 10 bases removed from V and 4 bases from J, the gap between germline ends came to 14 bases. This CDR3 region has 13 residues. Germline CDR1 and CDR2: MNHNS and SASEGT. CDR3 sequence (DNA): TGTGCCACCAATGGTCCATCGTACAATGAGCAGTTCTTC. Residues: CATNGPSYNEQFF.

A remark on this clone: A junction end diverges from the germline sequence, so it may reflect a read error. V gene TRBV6-1 combines with J gene TRBJ1-2; D might be TRBD1 (6 bases). The CDR3 is 13 amino acids. Germline-derived CDR1 and CDR2 are MNHNS and SASEGT. This CDR3 reads CASSAGGHYGYWF. The CDR3 bases are TGTGCCAGCAGTGCGGGGGGACATTATGGCTACTGGTTC.

This chain connects TRBV20-1 to TRBJ2-5, with D tentatively TRBD1 (6 bases). Germline V gives CDR1 DFQATT, CDR2 SNEGSKA (reference sequence). This CDR3 spans 15 amino acids. V lost 3 bases, J lost 4 bases, and 18 bases lay in between. Here the CDR3 DNA reads TGCAGTGCTAGGGTTCCAGGGGCTGGGATAGAGACCCAGTACTTC. Amino acid sequence: CSARVPGAGIETQYF.

This clone occurred a few times. V gene TRBV6-1 combines with J gene TRBJ2-7; 10 bases map to TRBD2. J was trimmed by 9 bases and V by 2 bases; bases with no gene match: 16. This CDR3 region has 17 residues. Germline loops: CDR1 MNHNS, CDR2 SASEGT. The CDR3 DNA is TGTGCCAGCAGTGAAATAATTAGCGGGAGGTATAGCTCGTGGCAGTACTTC. Residues: CASSEIISGRYSSWQYF.

By share of the sample, this clone is medium-sized. This chain joins TRBV2 and TRBJ2-7; no firm D call. V was clipped by 8 bases and J by 0 bases, with 5 bases between them. CDR1 and CDR2 from the germline V gene are SNHLY and FYNNEI. This CDR3 comprises 11 residues. CDR3 nucleotides: TGTGCCAGCTTCTCCTCCTACGAGCAGTACTTC. As protein: CASFSSYEQYF.

This clone appeared many times. The chain carries TRBV20-1 and TRBJ2-1; TRBD2 matches at 7 bases. Germline CDR1 reads DFQATT; CDR2 reads SNEGSKA (reference sequence). The CDR3 loop spans 14 amino acids. The CDR3 DNA sequence: TGCACCCTGTTGGGGGGGTCGTCCTACAATGAGCAGTTCTTC. Protein sequence: CTLLGGSSYNEQFF.

V is TRBV5-1 and J is TRBJ2-3, with D perhaps TRBD1 (5 bases). Deletions cut 0 bases from V and 0 bases from J, with 14 bases between. CDR3 length equals 17 residues. CDR1 and CDR2 (germline): SGHRS, YFSETQ. CDR3 loop: CASSLASDGHSTDTQYF. In DNA, the CDR3 is TGCGCCAGCAGCTTGGCCTCGGACGGACATAGCACAGATACGCAGTATTTT. Combining the CDR3 with reference TRBV5-1 and TRBJ2-3 gives the whole variable domain KAGVTQTPRYLIKTRGQQVTLSCSPISGHRSVSWYQQTPGQGLQFLFEYFSETQRNKGNFPGRFSGRQFSNSRSEMNVSTLELGDSALYLCASSLASDGHSTDTQYFGPGTRLTVL.

This clone is medium-sized (0.01 to 0.1%) in the sample. This chain connects TRBV28 to TRBJ1-2; D perhaps matches TRBD1 (6 bases). Germline assignment: CDR1 MDHEN and CDR2 SYDVKM. The CDR3 has 12 amino acids. V lost 5 bases to trimming and J lost 2 bases, with 6 bases between them. The CDR3 DNA follows: TGTGCCAGCAGTCAGGGGAACTATGGCTACACCTTC. It codes for CASSQGNYGYTF.

This clone was seen at least ten times. This chain uses TRBV5-1 with TRBJ2-7, with D perhaps assigned TRBD1 or TRBD2 (5 bases each). Germline CDR1 and CDR2: SGHRS and YFSETQ. The CDR3 totals 16 residues. V was pared by 3 bases and J by 6 bases, with 22 bases between. The CDR3 reads CASSSRDQDGASEQYF. The CDR3 DNA follows: TGCGCCAGCAGCTCCAGGGACCAGGATGGGGCTAGCGAGCAGTACTTC. The full variable domain, with the rest looked up from reference TRBV5-1 and TRBJ2-7, is KAGVTQTPRYLIKTRGQQVTLSCSPISGHRSVSWYQQTPGQGLQFLFEYFSETQRNKGNFPGRFSGRQFSNSRSEMNVSTLELGDSALYLCASSSRDQDGASEQYFGPGTRLTVT.

Details on this clone: At one end the junction does not follow the germline gene, possibly because of a read error. This chain joins TRBV12-3 or TRBV12-4 and TRBJ2-2, with a possible D match to TRBD2 (5 bases). The CDR3 has 14 amino acids. The DNA of the CDR3 is TGTGCCAGCAGTCGGACGGGGAACACCTGGGAGCTGTTTTTT. Translating it yields CASSRTGNTWELFF.

This clone was recorded at least ten times. The rearrangement uses TRBV7-8 and TRBJ2-7; TRBD1 is a possible D gene (6 bases). CDR1 is SGHVS, CDR2 FQNEAQ, per germline. Trimming stripped 5 bases from V and 7 bases from J, with 30 bases between. The CDR3 extends over 18 amino acids. DNA of the CDR3: TGTGCCAGCAGCCCGGCCGGGACATTCCGGCTAGGGTTTGGAGAGCAGTACTTC. It translates to CASSPAGTFRLGFGEQYF.

In its sample, this clone was seen many times. Other DNA sequences of this sample code for an identical CDR3. This CDR3 is CASSGTGTSTDTQYF. The DNA of the CDR3 is TGTGCCAGCAGCGGAACCGGGACTAGCACAGATACGCAGTATTTT. The rearrangement joins TRBV9 to TRBJ2-3; D may be TRBD2 (6 bases). The CDR3 sequence is 15 residues long. Between the trimmed V and J ends, which lost 3 bases and 0 bases, there was a span of 11 bases. CDR1 and CDR2 from the germline V gene are SGDLS and YYNGEE.

V gene TRBV11-2 combines with J gene TRBJ2-1, with 15 bases identical to TRBD2. The junction had 8 bases not matched to a gene; V was cut back by 5 bases and J by 0 bases. This CDR3 contains 19 residues. From germline, CDR1 is SGHAT and CDR2 FQNNGV. CDR3: CASSATGTSGRSSYNEQFF. CDR3 nucleotides: TGTGCCAGCAGCGCCACCGGGACTAGCGGGAGGAGCTCCTACAATGAGCAGTTCTTC.

Comments on this clone: The junction shows a germline mismatch at one end, possibly a read error. The V and J genes are TRBV7-2 and TRBJ2-7; D is possibly TRBD2 (7 bases). Per germline, CDR1 SGHTA and CDR2 FQGNSA. The CDR3 runs to 11 residues. CDR3 loop: CGSRGGSEQYF. CDR3 in DNA: TGTGGCAGCAGGGGCGGGAGTGAGCAGTACTTC.

V gene TRBV11-2 combines with J gene TRBJ2-2, with 12 bases matching TRBD2. In germline, CDR1 is SGHAT, CDR2 FQNNGV. Unmatched junction bases numbered 6, after V lost 5 bases and J lost 5 bases. The CDR3 spans 16 residues. The CDR3 region is CASSTASGGVTGELFF. CDR3 nucleotides: TGTGCCAGCAGCACGGCTAGCGGGGGGGTTACCGGGGAGCTGTTTTTT.

This clone is medium-sized in the sample. CDR3 sequence: CASRRDRYEQYF. In DNA form, the CDR3 reads TGTGCCAGCCGGAGGGACCGCTACGAGCAGTACTTC. V is TRBV28 and J is TRBJ2-7, with D perhaps matching TRBD2 (6 bases). Germline V lookup: CDR1 MDHEN, CDR2 SYDVKM. V lost 8 bases to trimming and J lost 3 bases, with 11 bases between them. The CDR3 consists of 12 residues.

CDR3 in amino acids: CASSFGSGLANEQYF. The CDR3 DNA reads as TGTGCCAGCAGTTTCGGTTCAGGGCTAGCGAACGAGCAGTACTTC. The J gene is TRBJ2-7, the V gene TRBV12-3 or TRBV12-4; a weak D match, TRBD2 (6 bases). V was pared by 3 bases and J by 5 bases, with 17 bases between. The CDR3 extends over 15 amino acids.

V usage is TRBV6-1 and J usage is TRBJ2-7; the match to TRBD2 covers 9 bases. Germline V gene lookup returns CDR1 MNHNS and CDR2 SASEGT. The CDR3 covers 16 residues. The trim removed 2 bases at V and 4 bases at J, leaving 9 bases unmatched. For the CDR3, the DNA is TGTGCCAGCAGTGAACCTCTCTTAGCGGGAGTGTACGAGCAGTACTTC. Amino acid sequence: CASSEPLLAGVYEQYF.

This clone was counted only a few times. The chain links TRBV6-1 to TRBJ1-2; 8 bases line up with TRBD1. J was trimmed by 6 bases and V by 3 bases; bases with no gene match: 3. Germline assignment: CDR1 MNHNS and CDR2 SASEGT. The CDR3 is 13 residues long. The CDR3, as DNA: TGTGCCAGCAGTGATAACAGGGGGAATGGCTACACCTTC. This codes for CASSDNRGNGYTF.

This chain uses TRBV19 with TRBJ1-1; no reliable D call. The ends were cut back, 0 bases at V and 1 base at J, with 9 bases in the middle. Germline V lookup: CDR1 LNHDA, CDR2 SQIVND (reference sequence). CDR3 length: 15 amino acids. The CDR3 loop is CASSIDPSGNTEAFF. The CDR3 DNA sequence: TGTGCCAGTAGTATAGATCCCTCGGGGAACACTGAAGCTTTCTTT. The full variable domain, its missing parts supplied by reference TRBV19 and TRBJ1-1, is DGGITQSPKYLFRKEGQNVTLSCEQNLNHDAMYWYRQDPGQGLRLIYYSQIVNDFQKGDIAEGYSVSREKKESFPLTVTSAQKNPTAFYLCASSIDPSGNTEAFFGQGTRLTVV.